What follows are 9 T cell receptor beta chains derived from one specimen sequenced in a study of shared clonotypes between healthy human individuals. Positively selected for CCR7, the CD45RO-negative cells used as naive CD8 cells excluded terminally differentiated effector memory CD45RA+ cells. Sequencing was performed with immunoSEQ multiplex PCR; in TCRdb, only in-frame clones are kept and a portion is missing. The profile shows about 1,800,000 clones, about 95% of them singletons. Sequenced sample: naive CD8+ T cells sorted from blood. These receptors were taken from a man between 18 and 35 years old in good health.

The chain recombines TRBV27 with TRBJ2-2; 7 bases are a match to TRBD2. The CDR3 sequence is 13 residues long. From germline, CDR1 is MNHEY and CDR2 SMNVEV (reference sequence). Losses at the gene ends were 6 bases for V and 4 bases for J; bases not matched to a gene: 2. This CDR3 is CASRGGGTGELFF. The CDR3 DNA reads as TGTGCCAGCAGGGGCGGGGGCACCGGGGAGCTGTTTTTT.

The chain employs TRBV4-1 and TRBJ2-2; D is unclear. This CDR3 is 14 amino acids long. Trimming cost V 0 bases and J 7 bases, with 9 bases left between them. Germline CDR1 is MGHRA and CDR2 is YSYEKL. Written as DNA, the CDR3 is TGCGCCAGCAGCCAAGATTCAGGAAGCGGGGAGCTGTTTTTT. As protein: CASSQDSGSGELFF.

J is TRBJ2-7 and V is TRBV4-3, with 11 bases matching TRBD2. J gave up 2 bases and V 0 bases, and 3 bases lay outside the gene matches. The germline CDR1 and CDR2 sequences are LGHNA and YSLEER. The CDR3 contains 16 residues. Written as DNA, the CDR3 is TGCGCCAGCAGCCAAGAAGTAGCGGGAGGGACCTACGAGCAGTACTTC. This translates into CASSQEVAGGTYEQYF.

This sequence joins TRBV28 and TRBJ1-1, with D possibly being TRBD1 (6 bases). Germline V gene data show CDR1 as MDHEN and CDR2 as SYDVKM. This CDR3 has 14 residues. Trimming took off 4 bases at V and 6 bases at J, with 15 bases between the two ends. The CDR3 here is CASSSGTSPPEAFF. Here the CDR3 DNA reads TGTGCCAGCAGTTCCGGGACATCCCCTCCTGAAGCTTTCTTT.

On this clone itself: Other DNA sequences in this sample translate to the same CDR3. The chain combines TRBV27 with TRBJ2-7; D gene uncertain. This CDR3 region has 10 residues. Trimming cost V 8 bases and J 4 bases, with 6 bases left between them. Germline V gene lookup returns CDR1 MNHEY and CDR2 SMNVEV (reference sequence). The CDR3 spells CASGYYEQYF. The CDR3 region has the DNA TGTGCCAGCGGGTATTACGAGCAGTACTTC.

The count of this clone is one. This sequence joins TRBV4-1 and TRBJ2-7; 8 positions agree with TRBD2. Germline V gives CDR1 MGHRA, CDR2 YSYEKL. Losses at the gene ends were 1 base for V and 4 bases for J; bases not matched to a gene: 6. This CDR3 contains 15 residues. In DNA, the CDR3 is TGCGCCAGCAGCCAAGGTCGGGGGGGCTTGTACGAGCAGTACTTC. It specifies CASSQGRGGLYEQYF.

The rearrangement joins TRBV27 to TRBJ1-5; D might be TRBD1 (5 bases). The CDR3 runs to 13 residues. Germline CDR1 reads MNHEY; CDR2 reads SMNVEV (reference sequence). The V end lost 2 bases, the J end lost 11 bases, and 13 bases lay between the germline ends. The CDR3 nucleotides read TGTGCCAGCAGTTTAGGACTGACGGGGGCCCAGCATTTT. This sequence encodes CASSLGLTGAQHF.

The CDR3 DNA follows: TGTGCCAGCAGCTCTGGACTAGCGACGAGCTCCTACGAGCAGTACTTC. Protein: CASSSGLATSSYEQYF. The chain couples TRBV13 to TRBJ2-7, with 9 bases lining up with TRBD2. CDR3 length: 16 amino acids. The germline CDR1 and CDR2 sequences are PRHDT and FYEKMQ (reference sequence). V lost 4 bases and J lost 0; bases outside the gene matches: 7.

This chain connects TRBV28 to TRBJ2-7; TRBD1 matches at 10 bases. V dropped 5 bases and J dropped 2; count of bases not matched to a gene: 6. Germline V lookup: CDR1 MDHEN, CDR2 SYDVKM. The CDR3 has 15 residues. CDR3 coding DNA: TGTGCCAGCAGTACCCGGACAGGGGGGCCCTACGAGCAGTACTTC. Protein sequence: CASSTRTGGPYEQYF.